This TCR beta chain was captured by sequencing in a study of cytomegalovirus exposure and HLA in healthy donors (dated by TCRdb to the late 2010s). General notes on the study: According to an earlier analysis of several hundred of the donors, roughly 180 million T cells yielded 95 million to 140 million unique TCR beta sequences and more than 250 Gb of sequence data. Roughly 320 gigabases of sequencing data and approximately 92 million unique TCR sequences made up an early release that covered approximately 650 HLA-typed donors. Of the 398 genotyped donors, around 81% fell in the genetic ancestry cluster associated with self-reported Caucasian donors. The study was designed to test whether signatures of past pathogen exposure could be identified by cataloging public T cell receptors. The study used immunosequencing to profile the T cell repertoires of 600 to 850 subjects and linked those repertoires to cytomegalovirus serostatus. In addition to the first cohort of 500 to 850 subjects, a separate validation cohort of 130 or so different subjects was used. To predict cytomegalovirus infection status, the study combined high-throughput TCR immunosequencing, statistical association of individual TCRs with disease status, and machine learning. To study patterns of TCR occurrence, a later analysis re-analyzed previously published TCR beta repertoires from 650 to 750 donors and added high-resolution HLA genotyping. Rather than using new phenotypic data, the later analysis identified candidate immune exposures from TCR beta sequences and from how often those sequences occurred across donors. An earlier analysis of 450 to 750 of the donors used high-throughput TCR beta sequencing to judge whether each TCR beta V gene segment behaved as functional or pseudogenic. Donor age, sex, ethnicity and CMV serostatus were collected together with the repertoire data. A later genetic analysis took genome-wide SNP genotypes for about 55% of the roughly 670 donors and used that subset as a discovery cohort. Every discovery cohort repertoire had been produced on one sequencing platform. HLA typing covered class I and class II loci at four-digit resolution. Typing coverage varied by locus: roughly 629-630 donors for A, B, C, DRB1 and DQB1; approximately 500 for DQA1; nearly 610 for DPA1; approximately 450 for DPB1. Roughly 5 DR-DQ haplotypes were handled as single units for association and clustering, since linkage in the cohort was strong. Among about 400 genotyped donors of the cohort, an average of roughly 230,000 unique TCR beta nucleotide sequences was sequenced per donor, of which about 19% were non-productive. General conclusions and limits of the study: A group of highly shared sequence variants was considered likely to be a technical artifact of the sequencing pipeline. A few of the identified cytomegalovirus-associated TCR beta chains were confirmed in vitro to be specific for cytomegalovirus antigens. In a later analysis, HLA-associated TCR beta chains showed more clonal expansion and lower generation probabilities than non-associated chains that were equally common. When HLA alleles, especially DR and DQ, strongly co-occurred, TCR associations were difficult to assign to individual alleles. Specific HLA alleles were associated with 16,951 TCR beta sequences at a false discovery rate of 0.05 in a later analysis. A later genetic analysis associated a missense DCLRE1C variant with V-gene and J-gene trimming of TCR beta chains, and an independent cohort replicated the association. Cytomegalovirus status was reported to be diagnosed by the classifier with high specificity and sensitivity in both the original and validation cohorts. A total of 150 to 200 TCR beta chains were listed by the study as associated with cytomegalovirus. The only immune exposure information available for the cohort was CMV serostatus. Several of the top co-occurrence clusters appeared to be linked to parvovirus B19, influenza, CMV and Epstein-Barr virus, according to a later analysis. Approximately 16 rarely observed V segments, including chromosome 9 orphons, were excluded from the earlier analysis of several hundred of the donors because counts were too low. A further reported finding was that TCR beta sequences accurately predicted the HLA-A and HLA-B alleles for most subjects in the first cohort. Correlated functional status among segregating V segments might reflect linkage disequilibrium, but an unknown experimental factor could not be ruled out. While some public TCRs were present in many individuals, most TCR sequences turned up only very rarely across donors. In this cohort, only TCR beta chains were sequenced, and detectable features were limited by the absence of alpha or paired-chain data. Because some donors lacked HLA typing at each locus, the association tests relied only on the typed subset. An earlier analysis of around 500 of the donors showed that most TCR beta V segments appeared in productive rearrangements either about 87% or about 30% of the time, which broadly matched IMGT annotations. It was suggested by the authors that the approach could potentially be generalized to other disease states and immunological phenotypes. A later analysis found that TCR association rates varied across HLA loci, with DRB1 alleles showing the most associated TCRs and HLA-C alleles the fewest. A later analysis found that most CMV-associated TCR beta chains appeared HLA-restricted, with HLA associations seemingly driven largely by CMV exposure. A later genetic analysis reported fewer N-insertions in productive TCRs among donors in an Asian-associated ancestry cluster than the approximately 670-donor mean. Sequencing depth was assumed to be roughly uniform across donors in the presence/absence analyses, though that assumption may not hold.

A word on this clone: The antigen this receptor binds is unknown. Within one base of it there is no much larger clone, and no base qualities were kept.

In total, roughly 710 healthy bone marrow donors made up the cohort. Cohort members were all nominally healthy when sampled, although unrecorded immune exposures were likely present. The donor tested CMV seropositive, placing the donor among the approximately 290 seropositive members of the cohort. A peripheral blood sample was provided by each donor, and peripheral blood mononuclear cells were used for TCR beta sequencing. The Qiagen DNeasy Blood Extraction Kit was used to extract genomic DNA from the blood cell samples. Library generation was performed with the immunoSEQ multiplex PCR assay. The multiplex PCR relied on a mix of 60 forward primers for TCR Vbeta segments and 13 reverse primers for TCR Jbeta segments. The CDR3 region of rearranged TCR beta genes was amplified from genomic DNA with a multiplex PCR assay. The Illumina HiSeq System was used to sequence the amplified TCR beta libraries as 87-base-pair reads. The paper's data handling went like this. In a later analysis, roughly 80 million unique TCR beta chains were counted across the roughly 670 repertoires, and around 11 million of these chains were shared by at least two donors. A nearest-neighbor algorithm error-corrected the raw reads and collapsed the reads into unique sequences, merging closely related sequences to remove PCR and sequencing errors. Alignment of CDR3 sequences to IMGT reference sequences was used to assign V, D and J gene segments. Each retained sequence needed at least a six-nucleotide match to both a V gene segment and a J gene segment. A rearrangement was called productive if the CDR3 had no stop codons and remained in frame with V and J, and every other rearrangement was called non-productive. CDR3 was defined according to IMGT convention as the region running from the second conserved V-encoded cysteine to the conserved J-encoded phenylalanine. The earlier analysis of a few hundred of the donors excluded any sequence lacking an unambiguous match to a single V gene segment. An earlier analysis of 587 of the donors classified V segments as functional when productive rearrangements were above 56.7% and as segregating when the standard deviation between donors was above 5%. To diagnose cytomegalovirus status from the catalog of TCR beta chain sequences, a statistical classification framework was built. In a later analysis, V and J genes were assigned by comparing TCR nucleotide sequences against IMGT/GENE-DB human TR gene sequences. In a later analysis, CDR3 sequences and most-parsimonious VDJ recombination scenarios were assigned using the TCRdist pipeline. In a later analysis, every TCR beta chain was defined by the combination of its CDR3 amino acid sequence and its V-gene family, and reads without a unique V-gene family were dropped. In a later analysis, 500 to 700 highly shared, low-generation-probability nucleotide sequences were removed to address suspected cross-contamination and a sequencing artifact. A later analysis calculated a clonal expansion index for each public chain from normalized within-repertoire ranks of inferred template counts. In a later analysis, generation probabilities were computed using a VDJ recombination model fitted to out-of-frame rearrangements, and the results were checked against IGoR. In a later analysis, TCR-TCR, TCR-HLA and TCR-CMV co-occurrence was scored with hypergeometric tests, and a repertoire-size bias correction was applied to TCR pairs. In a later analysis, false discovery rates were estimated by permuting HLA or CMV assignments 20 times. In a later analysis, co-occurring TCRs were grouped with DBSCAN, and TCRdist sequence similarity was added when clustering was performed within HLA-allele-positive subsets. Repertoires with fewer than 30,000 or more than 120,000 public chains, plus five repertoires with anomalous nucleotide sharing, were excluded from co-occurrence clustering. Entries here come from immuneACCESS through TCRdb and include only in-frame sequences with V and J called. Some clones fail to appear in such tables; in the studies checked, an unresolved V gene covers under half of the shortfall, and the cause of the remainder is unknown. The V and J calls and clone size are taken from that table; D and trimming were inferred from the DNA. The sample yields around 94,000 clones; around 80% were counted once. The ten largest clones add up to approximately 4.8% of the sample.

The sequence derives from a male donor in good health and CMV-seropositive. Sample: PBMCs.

The CDR3 is CASSPSGRAGNEQFF. The DNA sequence is as follows: TGTGCCAGCAGCCCCAGCGGGAGGGCCGGCAATGAGCAGTTCTTC. The sequence links TRBV5-6 to TRBJ2-1; TRBD2 lines up with 10 middle nucleotides. The germline V and J ends show losses of 4 bases and 6 bases respectively, and no gene match explains 7 bases of the junction. The germline V gene gives CDR1 as SGHDT and CDR2 as YYEEEE. Measured from the cysteine to the phenylalanine, the CDR3 is 15 residues long. Solely the CDR3 DNA is kept, with 45 bases framed from the first base.